This entry is about one TCR beta chain. Only in-frame clones appear in the TCRdb table, and some are missing; sequencing was by immunoSEQ multiplex PCR. The sample has 50,000 or so clones, about 80% seen once. Germline V CDR1 and CDR2: KGHSH, LQKENI. V shed 4 bases, J shed 3 bases, and the junction held 13 bases outside the gene matches. CDR3 size: 17 residues. The record originates from a study of PD-L1 blockade in urothelial cancer. The sample's time point: pretreatment peripheral blood. The clonotype originates from a man aged 50 to 59 with urothelial cancer. Source: PBMCs, taken around atezolizumab (anti-PD-L1) treatment. The rearrangement links TRBV18 to TRBJ2-7; 9 bases are a match to TRBD1. The CDR3: CASSQGTGSLVLYEQYF. The CDR3 bases are TGTGCCAGCTCACAAGGGACAGGGTCTTTGGTCCTCTACGAGCAGTACTTC.